These 24 T cell receptor beta chains share one sample of origin, sequenced in a study of OX40 agonist ivuxolimab in advanced cancers. TCRdb keeps only in-frame clones here, not all; method: immunoSEQ multiplex PCR. The data contain 40,000 to 55,000 clones, about 80% of them singletons. The sample consisted of CD4+ or CD8+ T cells sorted from blood, taken in a trial of the OX40 agonist ivuxolimab. The source is an adult with an advanced solid tumor such as melanoma, head and neck, liver or kidney cancer.

V gene TRBV19 combines with J gene TRBJ2-7; tentatively, D is TRBD2 (6 bases). Trimming left V 6 bases short and J 12 bases short, with 21 bases between. Per the germline V gene, CDR1 is LNHDA and CDR2 is SQIVND (reference sequence). The CDR3 runs to 13 residues. DNA of the CDR3: TGTGCCAGTAGCAAAACGGCGGAGGGTAAGACGTACTTC. Its protein product is CASSKTAEGKTYF.

The V and J genes are TRBV29-1 and TRBJ2-1; TRBD1 matches 10 bases. V shed 7 bases, J shed 7 bases, and the junction held 10 bases outside the gene matches. The CDR3 has 14 amino acids. Germline CDR1 is SQVTM and CDR2 is ANQGSEA. As DNA, the CDR3 is TGCAGCGCCCTTAGGCGGGACAGGGGTAATGAGCAGTTCTTC. It translates to CSALRRDRGNEQFF.

The chain recombines TRBV19 with TRBJ2-7, with a possible D match to TRBD1 (5 bases). This CDR3 spans 13 amino acids. Trimming took 4 bases from V and 2 from J, leaving 9 bases between them. Germline assignment: CDR1 LNHDA and CDR2 SQIVND (reference sequence). CDR3 loop: CASSTQGPYEQYF. In nucleotides, the CDR3 is TGTGCCAGTAGTACGCAGGGCCCCTACGAGCAGTACTTC.

The V gene is TRBV7-2, the J gene TRBJ2-7; D is perhaps TRBD2 (6 bases). Trimming left V 6 bases short and J 9 bases short, with 21 bases between. The CDR3 is 14 amino acids. Per the germline V gene, CDR1 is SGHTA and CDR2 is FQGNSA. The CDR3 protein is CASRVGGDLLGQYF. The CDR3 DNA reads TGTGCCAGCAGGGTGGGGGGAGACCTCTTAGGGCAGTACTTC.

V gene TRBV27 combines with J gene TRBJ2-1; D remains unclear. This CDR3 is 11 amino acids long. The V gene lost 8 bases and the J gene lost 0 bases, with 2 bases spanning the gap. The germline V gene has CDR1 MNHEY and CDR2 SMNVEV (reference sequence). CDR3 protein: CASRSYNEQFF. The CDR3 DNA reads TGTGCCAGCCGCTCCTACAATGAGCAGTTCTTC.

The genes are TRBV9 and TRBJ1-1; 7 bases align to TRBD1. V shed 4 bases and J 0 bases; nucleotides not matched to a gene: 21. CDR1 and CDR2 (germline): SGDLS, YYNGEE. This CDR3 has 20 amino acids. As DNA, the CDR3 is TGTGCCAGCAGCCCGGGGACAGAGGGCGGAATTAGGTTCCTGAACACTGAAGCTTTCTTT. It encodes CASSPGTEGGIRFLNTEAFF.

This CDR3 is CASSDAVMNTEAFF. The CDR3 coding sequence is TGTGCCAGCAGTGATGCAGTGATGAACACTGAAGCTTTCTTT. The genes are TRBV25-1 and TRBJ1-1; no clear D gene. V shed 3 bases and J shed 0 bases, with 8 bases lying between them. The germline V gene encodes CDR1 MGHDK and CDR2 SYGVNS. This CDR3 contains 14 residues.

With regard to this clone: Additional DNA sequences in this sample encode the identical CDR3. The chain joins TRBV5-1 to TRBJ2-1; 10 bases agree with TRBD2. There are 16 residues in the CDR3. CDR1 and CDR2 (germline): SGHRS, YFSETQ. V lost 0 bases to trimming and J lost 7 bases; unmatched junction nucleotides: 7. CDR3 loop: CASSLEASGSGNEQFF. As DNA, the CDR3 is TGCGCCAGCAGCTTGGAGGCTAGCGGGAGTGGTAATGAGCAGTTCTTC.

This chain uses TRBV6-6 with TRBJ1-1; D not certain. Trimming removed 6 bases from V and 6 bases from J, with 14 bases in between. The CDR3 extends over 13 amino acids. The germline CDR1 and CDR2 sequences are MNHNY and SVGAGI (reference sequence). CDR3 in DNA: TGTGCCAGCAGCGCCCGGTTTAACGCTGAAGCTTTCTTT. Translation gives CASSARFNAEAFF.

V is TRBV11-3 and J is TRBJ2-7; the D gene could be TRBD1 or TRBD2 (6 bases each). The CDR3 length is 12 residues. Germline assignment: CDR1 SGHNT and CDR2 YENEEA. The ends were cut back, 5 bases at V and 6 bases at J, with 11 bases in the middle. CDR3 coding DNA: TGTGCCAGCAGCCAACAGGGAGGCGAGCAGTACTTC. Protein product: CASSQQGGEQYF.

This clone is categorized as medium-sized (0.01 to 0.1%). The chain recombines TRBV7-9 with TRBJ1-2; weak D call: TRBD1 (6 bases). Germline loops: CDR1 SEHNR, CDR2 FQNEAQ (reference sequence). The V gene lost 3 bases and the J gene lost 8 bases, with 10 bases spanning the gap. This CDR3 spans 12 amino acids. The CDR3 DNA is TGTGCCAGCAGCTTTTACAGGGACGGCTACACCTTC. It is translated as CASSFYRDGYTF.

This chain connects TRBV6-6 to TRBJ2-7; 7 bases align to TRBD1. V shed 5 bases and J 3 bases; nucleotides not matched to a gene: 10. From germline, CDR1 is MNHNY and CDR2 SVGAGI (reference sequence). This CDR3 comprises 15 residues. The CDR3 region is CASSQPGQGVYEQYF. CDR3 coding DNA: TGTGCCAGCAGTCAGCCCGGGCAGGGGGTCTACGAGCAGTACTTC.

The rearrangement links TRBV9 to TRBJ2-7; either TRBD1 or TRBD2 may fit D (5 bases each). The V gene's germline CDR1 is SGDLS and CDR2 YYNGEE. V lost 0 bases and J lost 5, with 9 bases in between. This CDR3 region has 13 residues. The CDR3 bases are TGTGCCAGCAGCGTAGGGGGGTGGAACGAGCAGTACTTC. It yields the protein CASSVGGWNEQYF.

CDR3 loop: CASSPDRGSNQPQHF. The CDR3 coding sequence is TGTGCCAGCAGCCCTGACAGGGGCAGCAATCAGCCCCAGCATTTT. This chain joins TRBV11-2 and TRBJ1-5; 8 nucleotides match TRBD1. From germline, CDR1 is SGHAT and CDR2 FQNNGV. The J segment lost 1 base and the V segment lost 5 bases, leaving 4 bases of the junction unmatched. This CDR3 contains 15 residues.

The table lists this clone with a count of one. V usage is TRBV7-2 and J usage is TRBJ2-5, with 10 bases matching TRBD2. Trimming took 5 bases from V and 5 from J; bases not matched to a gene: 11. Looked up from germline, CDR1 is SGHTA and CDR2 is FQGNSA. This CDR3 has 16 residues. In DNA form, the CDR3 reads TGTGCCAGCAGCCCGCCCCCTAGCGGGAGCATGGAGACCCAGTACTTC. Translation gives CASSPPPSGSMETQYF.

The chain links TRBV18 to TRBJ1-1; D uncertain. Germline assignment: CDR1 KGHSH and CDR2 LQKENI. V lost 5 bases and J lost 3, with 13 bases in between. The CDR3 has 14 amino acids. CDR3 in amino acids: CASSGTDGDTEAFF. As DNA, the CDR3 is TGTGCCAGCTCAGGAACCGACGGAGACACTGAAGCTTTCTTT. Filled out from reference TRBV18 and TRBJ1-1, the complete variable domain reads NAGVMQNPRHLVRRRGQEARLRCSPMKGHSHVYWYRQLPEEGLKFMVYLQKENIIDESGMPKERFSAEFPKEGPSILRIQQVVRGDSAAYFCASSGTDGDTEAFFGQGTRLTVV.

This chain links TRBV23-1 with TRBJ2-7; 8 bases fit TRBD1. TRBV23-1 is reported as an ORF; its role is uncertain. This CDR3 is 17 amino acids long. The trim removed 2 bases at V and 6 bases at J, leaving 15 bases unmatched. The CDR3 bases are TGCGCCAGCAGTCAACATAGGCCGTCGGGACAGGAGTCCGAGCAGTACTTC. This gives the protein CASSQHRPSGQESEQYF.

The chain carries TRBV6-1 and TRBJ2-1; D is undetermined. The CDR3 runs 14 residues. Trimming removed 5 bases from V and 0 bases from J, with 8 bases in between. Germline CDR1 and CDR2: MNHNS and SASEGT. The CDR3: CASSPRPSYNEQFF. The DNA of the CDR3 is TGTGCCAGCAGTCCAAGGCCCTCCTACAATGAGCAGTTCTTC.

The rearrangement links TRBV18 to TRBJ1-5; D is possibly TRBD1 (5 bases). The germline CDR1 and CDR2 sequences are KGHSH and LQKENI. The CDR3 spans 15 residues. V lost 3 bases and J lost 4, with 13 bases in between. CDR3 DNA sequence: TGTGCCAGCTCACCTTTGGGGCAGCCGAATCAGCCCCAGCATTTT. Its protein is CASSPLGQPNQPQHF.

The chain uses TRBV2 and TRBJ1-5, with D possibly being TRBD1 (6 bases). CDR1 is SNHLY, CDR2 FYNNEI, per germline. V lost 8 bases to trimming and J lost 4 bases, with 15 bases between them. The CDR3 consists of 14 residues. In nucleotides, the CDR3 is TGTGCCAGCTCACCGGGACACCGGAATCAGCCCCAGCATTTT. This encodes CASSPGHRNQPQHF.

This clone was recorded once. V is TRBV11-2 and J is TRBJ1-5, with D maybe TRBD1 (5 bases). Germline CDR1 SGHAT, CDR2 FQNNGV. CDR3 size: 14 residues. Trimming shortened V by 6 bases and J by 3 bases, and 12 bases separated the two germline ends. DNA of the CDR3: TGTGCCAGCAGTCCAGGGACGGTCAATCAGCCCCAGCATTTT. This translates into CASSPGTVNQPQHF.

This rearrangement joins TRBV6-1 to TRBJ2-7; no reliable D call. V was trimmed by 1 base and J by 3 bases, leaving 7 bases between them. The CDR3 length is 13 residues. Germline assignment: CDR1 MNHNS and CDR2 SASEGT. The CDR3 DNA follows: TGTGCCAGCAGTGAAGGACTGATCTACGAGCAGTACTTC. Its translation is CASSEGLIYEQYF.

This rearrangement joins TRBV2 to TRBJ1-3, with 7 bases matching TRBD1. There are 14 residues in the CDR3. Germline V gives CDR1 SNHLY, CDR2 FYNNEI. Trimming removed 5 bases from V and 4 bases from J; junction bases left unmatched: 5. The CDR3 bases are TGTGCCAGCAGTCGGACAGGCCAGGGAAACACCATATATTTT. Protein product: CASSRTGQGNTIYF.

The V gene is TRBV4-3, the J gene TRBJ2-5; TRBD1 might be the D (6 bases). With 1 base removed from V and 1 base from J, the gap between germline ends came to 10 bases. The CDR3 covers 15 residues. The germline V gene has CDR1 LGHNA and CDR2 YSLEER. CDR3 bases: TGCGCCAGCAGCCAAGGCAGGGGTTTCCAAGAGACCCAGTACTTC. Its translation is CASSQGRGFQETQYF.